This is a list of T cell receptor beta chains from one sample in a study of blood T cell repertoires in COVID-19. Here immunoSEQ multiplex PCR was the method, and the copy in TCRdb shows in-frame clones only, minus some. This repertoire shows fewer than 140,000 clones, 76% found once; its top ten account for 6.2%. The source material was peripheral blood. These receptors were taken from a man older than 75 with COVID-19, enrolled during active disease. The CDR3 runs from the conserved cysteine through the conserved F or W. The D gene is left open where the match is weak. Size values are once, few and many counts, or a class for expanded clones, and some rows have none.

j_gene: TRBJ2-5; v_gene: TRBV15; abundance: -; d_gene: TRBD1; CDR3aa: CATSAGTGFQETQYF; CDR3nt: TGTGCCACCAGCGCCGGGACAGGGTTTCAAGAGACCCAGTACTTC
j_gene: TRBJ2-2; v_gene: TRBV9; abundance: -; d_gene: -; CDR3aa: CASSTDFESGELFF; CDR3nt: TGTGCCAGCAGTACAGATTTTGAGTCCGGGGAGCTGTTTTTT
j_gene: TRBJ2-1; v_gene: TRBV5-1; abundance: -; d_gene: -; CDR3aa: CASSLGGSSYNEQFF; CDR3nt: TGCGCCAGCAGCTTGGGAGGGTCCTCCTACAATGAGCAGTTCTTC
j_gene: TRBJ2-1; v_gene: TRBV6-6; abundance: -; d_gene: TRBD2; CDR3aa: CASSTYGASGTGGSYNEQFF; CDR3nt: TGTGCCAGCAGCACATACGGAGCTAGCGGGACCGGTGGCTCCTACAATGAGCAGTTCTTC
j_gene: TRBJ1-2; v_gene: TRBV28; abundance: -; d_gene: TRBD1; CDR3aa: CASSQGQGGTGYTF; CDR3nt: TGTGCCAGCAGCCAAGGACAGGGTGGGACCGGCTACACCTTC
j_gene: TRBJ2-6; v_gene: TRBV7-6; abundance: -; d_gene: TRBD2; CDR3aa: CASSAVAGSGANVLTF; CDR3nt: TGTGCCAGCAGCGCCGTAGCGGGATCCGGGGCCAACGTCCTGACTTTC
j_gene: TRBJ2-3; v_gene: TRBV27; abundance: -; d_gene: TRBD2; CDR3aa: CASTSRLAGLGDTQYF; CDR3nt: TGTGCCAGCACCTCGAGACTAGCGGGATTGGGAGATACGCAGTATTTT
j_gene: TRBJ2-5; v_gene: TRBV5-1; abundance: -; d_gene: TRBD2; CDR3aa: CASRPGLAGAETQYF; CDR3nt: TGCGCCAGCAGGCCGGGACTAGCGGGAGCAGAGACCCAGTACTTC
j_gene: TRBJ2-1; v_gene: TRBV29-1; abundance: -; d_gene: TRBD2; CDR3aa: CSVRTSGNEQFF; CDR3nt: TGCAGCGTGAGGACTAGCGGGAATGAGCAGTTCTTC
j_gene: TRBJ2-1; v_gene: TRBV4-3; abundance: -; d_gene: TRBD1; CDR3aa: CASSQETGLQSYNEQFF; CDR3nt: TGCGCCAGCAGCCAGGAGACAGGGCTCCAATCCTACAATGAGCAGTTCTTC
j_gene: TRBJ2-7; v_gene: TRBV7-3; abundance: -; d_gene: -; CDR3aa: CASSVEGRDEQYF; CDR3nt: TGTGCCAGCAGCGTGGAGGGCCGGGACGAGCAGTACTTC
j_gene: TRBJ2-5; v_gene: TRBV11-1; abundance: once; d_gene: -; CDR3aa: CASSSQGTGPIVQYF; CDR3nt: TGTGCCAGCAGCTCCCAGGGAACAGGGCCCATAGTTCAGTACTTC
j_gene: TRBJ1-1; v_gene: TRBV19; abundance: -; d_gene: TRBD1; CDR3aa: CASSVQGADTEAFF; CDR3nt: TGTGCCAGTAGTGTACAGGGGGCTGACACTGAAGCTTTCTTT
j_gene: TRBJ2-1; v_gene: TRBV19; abundance: -; d_gene: TRBD2; CDR3aa: CASSMLLAGYNEQFF; CDR3nt: TGTGCCAGTAGTATGTTACTAGCGGGATACAATGAGCAGTTCTTC
j_gene: TRBJ2-2; v_gene: TRBV11-2; abundance: few; d_gene: -; CDR3aa: CASSLVVRLNTGELFF; CDR3nt: TGTGCCAGCAGCTTAGTAGTTCGATTGAACACCGGGGAGCTGTTTTTT
j_gene: TRBJ1-5; v_gene: TRBV30; abundance: -; d_gene: -; CDR3aa: CAWSVDSGNQPQHF; CDR3nt: TGTGCCTGGAGTGTAGATTCGGGGAATCAGCCCCAGCATTTT
j_gene: TRBJ2-1; v_gene: TRBV18; abundance: many; d_gene: TRBD2; CDR3aa: CASSPRSSGITSYNEQFF; CDR3nt: TGTGCCAGCTCACCACGTAGTAGCGGGATCACGAGTTACAATGAGCAGTTCTTC
j_gene: TRBJ2-7; v_gene: TRBV7-9; abundance: -; d_gene: TRBD2; CDR3aa: CASSSPGTSSYEQYF; CDR3nt: TGTGCCAGCAGCTCCCCCGGGACTAGTTCCTACGAGCAGTACTTC
j_gene: TRBJ2-1; v_gene: TRBV6-6; abundance: -; d_gene: TRBD2; CDR3aa: CASRRSSGEQFF; CDR3nt: TGTGCCAGCAGGAGATCTAGCGGAGAGCAGTTCTTC
j_gene: TRBJ2-5; v_gene: TRBV7-2; abundance: -; d_gene: TRBD1; CDR3aa: CASSSRTGLGETQYF; CDR3nt: TGTGCCAGCAGCTCACGGACAGGACTGGGGGAGACCCAGTACTTC
j_gene: TRBJ1-1; v_gene: TRBV19; abundance: -; d_gene: -; CDR3aa: CASSRLEGQGNTEAFF; CDR3nt: TGTGCCAGTAGTAGACTTGAAGGGCAGGGGAACACTGAAGCTTTCTTT
j_gene: TRBJ2-3; v_gene: TRBV11-3; abundance: -; d_gene: TRBD2; CDR3aa: CASSLERASGSLDTQYF; CDR3nt: TGTGCCAGCAGCTTAGAGCGGGCTAGCGGGAGTTTAGATACGCAGTATTTT
j_gene: TRBJ2-1; v_gene: TRBV4-3; abundance: -; d_gene: TRBD2; CDR3aa: CASSQDQIEREGYNEQFF; CDR3nt: TGCGCCAGCAGCCAAGACCAGATTGAGCGGGAAGGATACAATGAGCAGTTCTTC
j_gene: TRBJ2-5; v_gene: TRBV7-2; abundance: few; d_gene: -; CDR3aa: CASSPSGGQETQYF; CDR3nt: TGTGCCAGCAGCCCGTCTGGCGGTCAAGAGACCCAGTACTTC
j_gene: TRBJ2-7; v_gene: TRBV9; abundance: few; d_gene: -; CDR3aa: CASSVFPGYEQYF; CDR3nt: TGTGCCAGCAGCGTCTTTCCAGGGTACGAGCAGTACTTC
j_gene: TRBJ1-2; v_gene: TRBV29-1; abundance: -; d_gene: -; CDR3aa: CSVKGDINYGYTF; CDR3nt: TGCAGCGTTAAGGGGGACATTAACTATGGCTACACCTTC
j_gene: TRBJ2-2; v_gene: TRBV25-1; abundance: -; d_gene: -; CDR3aa: CAGRSTGELFF; CDR3nt: TGTGCCGGCAGGAGCACCGGGGAGCTGTTTTTT